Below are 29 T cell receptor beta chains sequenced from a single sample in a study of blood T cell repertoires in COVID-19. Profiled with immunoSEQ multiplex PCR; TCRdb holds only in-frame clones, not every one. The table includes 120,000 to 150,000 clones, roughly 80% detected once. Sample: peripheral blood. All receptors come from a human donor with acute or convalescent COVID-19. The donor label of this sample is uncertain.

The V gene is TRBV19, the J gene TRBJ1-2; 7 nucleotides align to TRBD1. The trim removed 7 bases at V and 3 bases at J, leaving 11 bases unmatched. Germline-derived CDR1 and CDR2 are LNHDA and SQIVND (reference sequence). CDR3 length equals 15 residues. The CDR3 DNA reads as TGTGCCAGTACCCCAGGACAGGCTCCAGACTATGGCTACACCTTC. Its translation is CASTPGQAPDYGYTF.

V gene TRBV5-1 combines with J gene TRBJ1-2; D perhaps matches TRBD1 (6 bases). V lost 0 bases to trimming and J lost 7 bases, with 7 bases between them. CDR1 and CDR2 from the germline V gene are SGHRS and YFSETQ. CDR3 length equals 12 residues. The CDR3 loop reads CASSLGTAGYTF. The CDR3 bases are TGCGCCAGCAGCTTGGGGACAGCTGGCTACACCTTC.

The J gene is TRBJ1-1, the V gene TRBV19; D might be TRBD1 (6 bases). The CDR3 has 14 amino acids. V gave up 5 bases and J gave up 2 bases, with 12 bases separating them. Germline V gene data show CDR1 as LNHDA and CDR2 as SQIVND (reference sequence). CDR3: CASSWGTPNTEAFF. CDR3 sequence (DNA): TGTGCCAGTAGTTGGGGGACACCCAACACTGAAGCTTTCTTT.

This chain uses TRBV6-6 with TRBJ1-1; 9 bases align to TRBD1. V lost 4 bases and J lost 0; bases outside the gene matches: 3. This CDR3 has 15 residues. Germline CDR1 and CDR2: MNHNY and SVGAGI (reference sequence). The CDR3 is CASSSTGGLNTEAFF. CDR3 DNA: TGTGCCAGCAGTTCCACAGGGGGCCTGAACACTGAAGCTTTCTTT.

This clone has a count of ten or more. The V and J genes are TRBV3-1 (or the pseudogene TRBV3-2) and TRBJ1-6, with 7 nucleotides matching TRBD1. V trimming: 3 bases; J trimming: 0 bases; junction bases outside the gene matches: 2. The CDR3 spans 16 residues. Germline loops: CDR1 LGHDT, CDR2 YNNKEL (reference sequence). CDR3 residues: CASSQTGSSYNSPLHF. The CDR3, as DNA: TGTGCCAGCAGCCAGACAGGGAGCTCCTATAATTCACCCCTCCACTTT.

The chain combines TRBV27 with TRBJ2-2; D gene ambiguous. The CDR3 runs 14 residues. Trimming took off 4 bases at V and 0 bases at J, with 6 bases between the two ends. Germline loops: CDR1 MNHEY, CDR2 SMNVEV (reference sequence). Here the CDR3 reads CASSSVPNTGELFF. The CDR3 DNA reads TGTGCCAGCAGTTCGGTCCCGAACACCGGGGAGCTGTTTTTT.

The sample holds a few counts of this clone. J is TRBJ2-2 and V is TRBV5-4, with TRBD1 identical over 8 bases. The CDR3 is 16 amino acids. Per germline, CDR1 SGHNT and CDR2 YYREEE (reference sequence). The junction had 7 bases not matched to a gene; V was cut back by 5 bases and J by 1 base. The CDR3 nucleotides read TGTGCCAGCAGTTCTCCGGGACAGGTGAACACCGGGGAGCTGTTTTTT. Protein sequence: CASSSPGQVNTGELFF.

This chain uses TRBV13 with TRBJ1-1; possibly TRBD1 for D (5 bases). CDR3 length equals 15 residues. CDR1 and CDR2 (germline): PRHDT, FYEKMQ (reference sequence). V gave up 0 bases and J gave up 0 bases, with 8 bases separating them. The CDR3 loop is CASSLGRGMNTEAFF. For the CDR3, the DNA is TGTGCCAGCAGCTTAGGGCGGGGGATGAACACTGAAGCTTTCTTT.

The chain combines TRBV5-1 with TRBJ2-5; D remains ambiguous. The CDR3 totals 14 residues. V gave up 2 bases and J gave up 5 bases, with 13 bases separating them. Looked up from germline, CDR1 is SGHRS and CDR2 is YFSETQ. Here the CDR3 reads CASSLSTRWETQYF. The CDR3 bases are TGCGCCAGCAGCTTAAGTACCCGGTGGGAGACCCAGTACTTC.

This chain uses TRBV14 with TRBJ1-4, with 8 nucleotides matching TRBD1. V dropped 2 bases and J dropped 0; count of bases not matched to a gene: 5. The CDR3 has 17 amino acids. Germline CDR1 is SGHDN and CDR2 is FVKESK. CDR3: CASSQRTGSATNEKLFF. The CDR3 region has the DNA TGTGCCAGCAGCCAAAGGACAGGGAGTGCAACTAATGAAAAACTGTTTTTT.

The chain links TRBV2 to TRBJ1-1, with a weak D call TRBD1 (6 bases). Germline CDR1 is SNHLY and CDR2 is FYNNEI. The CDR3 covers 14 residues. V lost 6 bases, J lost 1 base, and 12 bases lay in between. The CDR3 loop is CASRGGRQNTEAFF. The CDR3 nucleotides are TGTGCCAGCAGAGGGGGTAGACAGAACACTGAAGCTTTCTTT.

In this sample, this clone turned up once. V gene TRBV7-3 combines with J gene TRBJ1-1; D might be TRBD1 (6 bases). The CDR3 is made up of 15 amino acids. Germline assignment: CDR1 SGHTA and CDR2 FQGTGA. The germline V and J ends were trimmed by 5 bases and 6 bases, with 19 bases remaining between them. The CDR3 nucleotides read TGTGCCAGCAGCCCCCACCCTACAGGGTACGCTGAAGCTTTCTTT. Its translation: CASSPHPTGYAEAFF.

CDR3 sequence reads: CASNQGQGSSGANVLTF. The DNA for the CDR3 is TGTGCCAGCAACCAGGGACAGGGAAGCTCTGGGGCCAACGTCCTGACTTTC. The V and J genes are TRBV2 and TRBJ2-6, with TRBD1 matching 9 bases. V was clipped by 7 bases and J by 0 bases; unmatched bases: 7. Germline-derived CDR1 and CDR2 are SNHLY and FYNNEI. There are 17 residues in the CDR3.

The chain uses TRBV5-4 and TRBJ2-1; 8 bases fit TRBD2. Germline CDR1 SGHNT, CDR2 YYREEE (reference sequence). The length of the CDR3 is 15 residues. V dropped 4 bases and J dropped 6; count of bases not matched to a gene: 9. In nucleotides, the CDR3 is TGTGCCAGCAGCCCGGCGGGGGGCCCCCTCAATGAGCAGTTCTTC. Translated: CASSPAGGPLNEQFF.

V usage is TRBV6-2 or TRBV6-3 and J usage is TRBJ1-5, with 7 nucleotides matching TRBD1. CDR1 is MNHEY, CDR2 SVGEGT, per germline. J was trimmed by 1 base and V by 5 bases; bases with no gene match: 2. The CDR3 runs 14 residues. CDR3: CASSPGGSNQPQHF. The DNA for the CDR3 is TGTGCCAGCAGTCCAGGGGGGAGCAATCAGCCCCAGCATTTT.

This CDR3 is CASSSAGLAGGNEQFF. The CDR3 nucleotides are TGTGCCAGCAGTTCGGCGGGACTAGCGGGGGGTAATGAGCAGTTCTTC. The V call is TRBV5-4, the J call TRBJ2-1; the match to TRBD2 covers 15 bases. The germline V gene has CDR1 SGHNT and CDR2 YYREEE (reference sequence). Losses at the gene ends were 5 bases for V and 7 bases for J; bases not matched to a gene: 7. The CDR3 runs to 16 residues.

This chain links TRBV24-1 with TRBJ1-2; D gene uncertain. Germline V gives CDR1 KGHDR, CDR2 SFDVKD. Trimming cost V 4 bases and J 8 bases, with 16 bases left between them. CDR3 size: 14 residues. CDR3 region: CATSDLYTSEGYTF. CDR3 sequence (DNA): TGTGCCACCAGTGACCTATATACGTCGGAGGGCTACACCTTC.

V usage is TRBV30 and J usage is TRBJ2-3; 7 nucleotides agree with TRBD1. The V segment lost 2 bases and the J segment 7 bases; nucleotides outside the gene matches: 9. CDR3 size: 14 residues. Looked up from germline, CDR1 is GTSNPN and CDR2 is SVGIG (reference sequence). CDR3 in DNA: TGTGCCTGGAGTCCGGGAACAGGGGAAAATACGCAGTATTTT. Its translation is CAWSPGTGENTQYF.

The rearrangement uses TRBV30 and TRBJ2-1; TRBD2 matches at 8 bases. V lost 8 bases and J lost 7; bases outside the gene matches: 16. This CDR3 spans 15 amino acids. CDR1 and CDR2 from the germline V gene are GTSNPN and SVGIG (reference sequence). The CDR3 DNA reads TGTGCCGGCTCCGCCGAGCGGGGGCTGGGGAATGAGCAGTTCTTC. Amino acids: CAGSAERGLGNEQFF.

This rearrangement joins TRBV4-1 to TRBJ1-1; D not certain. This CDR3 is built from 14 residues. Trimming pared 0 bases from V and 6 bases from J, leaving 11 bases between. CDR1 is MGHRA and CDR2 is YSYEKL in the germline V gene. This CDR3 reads CASSQDDGGSEAFF. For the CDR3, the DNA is TGCGCCAGCAGCCAAGATGACGGAGGGTCTGAAGCTTTCTTT.

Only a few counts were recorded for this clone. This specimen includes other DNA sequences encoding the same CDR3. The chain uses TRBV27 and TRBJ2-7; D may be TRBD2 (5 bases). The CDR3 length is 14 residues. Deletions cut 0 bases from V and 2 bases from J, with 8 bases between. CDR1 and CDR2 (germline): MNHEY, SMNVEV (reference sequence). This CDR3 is CASSLSRGPYEQYF. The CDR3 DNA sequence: TGTGCCAGCAGTTTATCACGGGGTCCCTACGAGCAGTACTTC.

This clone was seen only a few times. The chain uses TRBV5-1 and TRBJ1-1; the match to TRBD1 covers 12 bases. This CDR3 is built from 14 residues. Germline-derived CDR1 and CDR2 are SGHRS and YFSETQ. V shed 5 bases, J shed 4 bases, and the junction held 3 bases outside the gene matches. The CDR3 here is CASRGQGASTEAFF. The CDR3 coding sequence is TGCGCCAGCAGGGGACAGGGGGCGAGCACTGAAGCTTTCTTT.

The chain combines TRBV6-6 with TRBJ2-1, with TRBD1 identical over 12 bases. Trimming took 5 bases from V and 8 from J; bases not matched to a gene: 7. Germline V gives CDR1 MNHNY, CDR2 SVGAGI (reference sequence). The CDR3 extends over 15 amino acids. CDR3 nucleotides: TGTGCCAGCAGTCCTCCGGGACAGGGGGCTGATGAGCAGTTCTTC. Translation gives CASSPPGQGADEQFF.

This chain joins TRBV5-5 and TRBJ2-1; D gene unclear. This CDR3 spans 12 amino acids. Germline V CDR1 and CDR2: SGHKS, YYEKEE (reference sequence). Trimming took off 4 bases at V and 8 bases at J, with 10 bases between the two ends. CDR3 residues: CASSHSVHEQFF. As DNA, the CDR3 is TGTGCCAGCAGCCACAGTGTCCATGAGCAGTTCTTC.

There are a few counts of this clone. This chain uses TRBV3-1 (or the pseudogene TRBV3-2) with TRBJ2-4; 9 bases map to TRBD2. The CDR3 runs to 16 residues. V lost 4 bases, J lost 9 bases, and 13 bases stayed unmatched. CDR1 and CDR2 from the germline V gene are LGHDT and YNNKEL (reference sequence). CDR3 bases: TGTGCCAGCAGCCCCGAGCGGGGGGCCTGGGGGGGCATTCAGTACTTC. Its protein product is CASSPERGAWGGIQYF.

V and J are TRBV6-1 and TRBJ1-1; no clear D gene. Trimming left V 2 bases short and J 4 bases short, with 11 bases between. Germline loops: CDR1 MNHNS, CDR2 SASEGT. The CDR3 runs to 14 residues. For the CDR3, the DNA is TGTGCCAGCAGTGAATTTGTTAGGAGCACTGAAGCTTTCTTT. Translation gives CASSEFVRSTEAFF.

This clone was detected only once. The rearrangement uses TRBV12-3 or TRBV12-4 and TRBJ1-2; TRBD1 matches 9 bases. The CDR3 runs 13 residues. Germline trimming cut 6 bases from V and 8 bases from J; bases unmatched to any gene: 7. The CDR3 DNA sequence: TGTGCCAGCAGCTCCCGGACAGGGGACGGCTACACCTTC. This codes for CASSSRTGDGYTF.

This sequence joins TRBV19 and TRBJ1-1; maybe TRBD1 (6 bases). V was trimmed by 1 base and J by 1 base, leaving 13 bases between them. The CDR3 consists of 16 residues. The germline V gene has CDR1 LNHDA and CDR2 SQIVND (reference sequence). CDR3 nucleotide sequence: TGTGCCAGTAGTATAGTAGGCAGGGGTCCGAACACTGAAGCTTTCTTT. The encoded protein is CASSIVGRGPNTEAFF.

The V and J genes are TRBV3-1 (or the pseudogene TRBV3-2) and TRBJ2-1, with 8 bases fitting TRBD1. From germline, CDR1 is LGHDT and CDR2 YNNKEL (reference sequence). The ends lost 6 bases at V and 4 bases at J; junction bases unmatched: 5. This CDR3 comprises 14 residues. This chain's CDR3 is CASRGQGLYNEQFF. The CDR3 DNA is TGTGCCAGCAGAGGACAGGGTCTTTACAATGAGCAGTTCTTC.